These T cell receptor beta chains were read from a single sample in a study of OX40 agonist ivuxolimab in advanced cancers. Profiled with immunoSEQ multiplex PCR; TCRdb holds only in-frame clones, not every one. The table lists over 80,000 clones, 86% of them singletons. The specimen was CD4+ or CD8+ T cells sorted from blood, collected in a trial of the OX40 agonist ivuxolimab. These TCRs come from an adult with an advanced solid tumor such as melanoma, head and neck, liver or kidney cancer. Both conserved end residues are part of each CDR3. A D gene is named only where the DNA matches it firmly. The size entry is marked missing in some rows and otherwise reads once, few, many or a size class.

abundance	v_gene	j_gene	d_gene	len	CDR3nt	CDR3aa
-	TRBV5-8	TRBJ1-1	TRBD1	16	TGTGCCAGCAGCTTGAGGGCTGACAGGGGCAACACTGAAGCTTTCTTT	CASSLRADRGNTEAFF
-	TRBV30	TRBJ1-4	-	14	TGTGCCTGGAGTGCCACACCCCTGAATGAAAAACTGTTTTTT	CAWSATPLNEKLFF
-	TRBV5-6	TRBJ2-5	-	12	TGTGCCAGCAGCTTGGGGGTGGAGACCCAGTACTTC	CASSLGVETQYF
-	TRBV11-2	TRBJ2-3	-	15	TGTGCCAGCAGTTCTATAGGGGGGAGCACAGATACGCAGTATTTT	CASSSIGGSTDTQYF
-	TRBV6-5	TRBJ2-1	TRBD2	15	TGTGCCAGCAGTTACGACGGGAGGGCCGGGAATGAGCAGTTCTTC	CASSYDGRAGNEQFF
-	TRBV5-4	TRBJ2-5	-	16	TGTGCCAGCAGTTCGGACGGCCCCGGGGGGCTAGAGACCCAGTACTTC	CASSSDGPGGLETQYF
-	TRBV7-8	TRBJ2-5	-	16	TGTGCCAGCAGCTTAGATTGGAACGGGGCGGTGGAGACCCAGTACTTC	CASSLDWNGAVETQYF
once	TRBV30	TRBJ1-3	-	13	TGTGCCTGGACGAGCTACTCTGGAAACACCATATATTTT	CAWTSYSGNTIYF
-	TRBV7-2	TRBJ1-2	-	15	TGTGCCAGCAGCTTAACACAGGCCGCTAACTATGGCTACACCTTC	CASSLTQAANYGYTF
few	TRBV19	TRBJ1-2	-	15	TGTGCCAGTAGTCCCGCTAGAGGGGCCTTCTATGGCTACACCTTC	CASSPARGAFYGYTF
-	TRBV6-5	TRBJ2-2	TRBD2	14	TGTGCCAGCAGTCTCCTCGGGGGGGCCGGGGAGCTGTTTTTT	CASSLLGGAGELFF
-	TRBV2	TRBJ1-1	-	12	TGTGCCAGCAGTCAGAGGAGCACTGAAGCTTTCTTT	CASSQRSTEAFF
-	TRBV14	TRBJ2-1	TRBD2	18	TGTGCCAGCAGCCAAGATAGGGGACTAGCGGGGGCCTACAATGAGCAGTTCTTC	CASSQDRGLAGAYNEQFF
-	TRBV7-9	TRBJ2-3	-	16	TGTGCCAGCAGCCAAAGACCCCGAGATTCACAGATTACGCAGTATTTT	CASSQRPRDSQITQYF
once	TRBV12-5	TRBJ2-1	TRBD1	15	TGTGCTAGTGGTTTGGATCCTGGGACAGGGGATGAGCAGTTCTTC	CASGLDPGTGDEQFF
-	TRBV2	TRBJ1-3	-	16	TGTGCCAGCAGTACCCATGGGGGCCTCTCTGGAAACACCATATATTTT	CASSTHGGLSGNTIYF
-	TRBV27	TRBJ1-4	-	14	TGTGCCAGCAGTAGAACAGGGATTCGTGAAAAACTGTTTTTT	CASSRTGIREKLFF
-	TRBV5-1	TRBJ2-2	-	14	TGCGCCAGCAGGTTACTCGCGAACACCGGGGAGCTGTTTTTT	CASRLLANTGELFF
once	TRBV6-6	TRBJ2-7	-	14	TGTGCCAGCAGCGGTAGCGAGCGCCACTACGAGCAGTACTTC	CASSGSERHYEQYF
-	TRBV29-1	TRBJ2-5	-	11	TGCAGCGCCGCGAGTACGCAGACCCAGTACTTC	CSAASTQTQYF
-	TRBV4-1	TRBJ2-2	TRBD2	16	TGCGCCAGCAGCCAAGGGACAGCGGGAGGGGGCGGGGAGCTGTTTTTT	CASSQGTAGGGGELFF
-	TRBV18	TRBJ1-5	-	13	TGTGCCAGCTCACCGGACCTCAATCAGCCCCAGCATTTT	CASSPDLNQPQHF
-	TRBV29-1	TRBJ1-2	-	15	TGCAGCGTTCACGGCAACGGGGCTCACAACTATGGCTACACCTTC	CSVHGNGAHNYGYTF
many	TRBV14	TRBJ1-4	-	15	TGTGCCAGCAGTCAACAACGGGGTACTAATGAAAAACTGTTTTTT	CASSQQRGTNEKLFF
-	TRBV5-6	TRBJ1-5	-	15	TGTGCCAGCAGCACGGGACCGCCTCGCAATCAGCCCCAGCATTTT	CASSTGPPRNQPQHF
-	TRBV2	TRBJ2-7	-	12	TGTGCCAGCGGCGTCACAGGGCACGAGCAGTACTTC	CASGVTGHEQYF
once	TRBV21-1	TRBJ2-7	-	15	TGTGCCAGCAGCAAAAATACCACGGATTCCTACGAGCAGTACTTC	CASSKNTTDSYEQYF